This T cell receptor (beta chain) appears in the sequencing data of a study of early T cells in non-severe SARS-CoV-2 infection. Overall study context: Unsorted whole blood bulk RNA was sequenced, with unpaired chains.

Study observations and caveats: Anti-spike CD8 responses were favored by VDJdb matching, which missed private and CD4 specificities.

Ten or more counts support this clonotype. Its antigen is still unknown. Individual cDNA molecules were tagged with unique molecular identifiers. MiXCR, run by TCRdb on the 5' RACE reads, gives a single entry per CDR3 protein. The repertoire holds 95,000 to 100,000 distinct CDR3 sequences, around 13% seen once, with approximately 2.3% in the top ten. Germline CDR1 SGHKS, CDR2 YYEKEE (reference sequence). V gave up 0 bases and J gave up 4 bases, with 10 bases separating them. This CDR3 is built from 15 residues. Source material: whole blood. V usage is TRBV5-5 and J usage is TRBJ1-4; D ambiguous. The receptor comes from an adult who was a healthcare worker with PCR-confirmed SARS-CoV-2 infection or an uninfected control (not recorded which). DNA of the CDR3: TGTGCCAGCAGCTTGGAGGCGACAAGTAATGAAAAACTGTTTTTT. Encoded protein: CASSLEATSNEKLFF. Supplemented by reference TRBV5-5 and TRBJ1-4, the full variable domain reads DAGVTQSPTHLIKTRGQQVTLRCSPISGHKSVSWYQQVLGQGPQFIFQYYEKEERGRGNFPDRFSARQFPNYSSELNVNALLLGDSALYLCASSLEATSNEKLFFGSGTQLSVL.